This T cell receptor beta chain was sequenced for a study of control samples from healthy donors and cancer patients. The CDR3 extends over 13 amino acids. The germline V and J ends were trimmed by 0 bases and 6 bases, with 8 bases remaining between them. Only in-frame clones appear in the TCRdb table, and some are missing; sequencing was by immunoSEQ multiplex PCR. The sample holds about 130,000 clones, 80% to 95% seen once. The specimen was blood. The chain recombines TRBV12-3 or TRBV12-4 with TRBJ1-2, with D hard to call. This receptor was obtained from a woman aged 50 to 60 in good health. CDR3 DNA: TGTGCCAGCAGTTTAGCGCTCGACCATGGCTACACCTTC. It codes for CASSLALDHGYTF.